This T cell receptor (beta chain) came from a study of cytomegalovirus exposure and HLA in healthy donors (dated by TCRdb to about 2017). Notes on the research overall: In an earlier analysis of approximately 640 of the donors, 250 to 350 Gb of sequence data and just under 120 million unique TCR beta sequences from 180 million or so T cells were reported. To decide whether each TCR beta V gene segment behaved as functional or pseudogenic, an earlier analysis of nearly 600 of the donors relied on high-throughput TCR beta sequencing. All discovery cohort repertoires had been generated on a single sequencing platform. Donor age, sex, ethnicity and CMV serostatus were compiled together with the repertoire data. The study used immunosequencing to profile the T cell repertoires of 600 to 850 subjects and linked those repertoires to cytomegalovirus serostatus. Across 398 genotyped donors of the cohort, an average of roughly 250,000 unique TCR beta nucleotide sequences per donor were sequenced, and approximately 19% of those sequences were non-productive. Both class I and class II loci were covered by HLA typing, at four-digit resolution. A later genetic analysis used genome-wide SNP genotypes for about 65% of the 666 donors, treating that subset as a discovery cohort. A later analysis re-examined previously published TCR beta repertoires from 610 or so donors and added high-resolution HLA genotyping to investigate patterns of TCR occurrence. A separate validation cohort of more than 100 different subjects was used in addition to the 666-subject first cohort. The aim of the study was to test whether cataloging public T cell receptors could identify signatures of past pathogen exposure. Of the 300 to 400 genotyped donors, 65% to 90% fell in the genetic ancestry cluster associated with self-reported Caucasian donors. Roughly five DR-DQ haplotypes were handled as single units for association and clustering because linkage in the cohort was strong. To predict cytomegalovirus infection status, the study combined high-throughput TCR immunosequencing, statistical association of individual TCRs with disease status, and machine learning. The number of donors typed differed by locus, with roughly 620-630 for A, B, C, DRB1 and DQB1, over 500 for DQA1, approximately 570 for DPA1, and around 430 for DPB1. Approximately 300 gigabases of sequencing data and some 85 million unique TCR sequences were included in an early release covering around 650 HLA-typed donors. Rather than drawing on any new phenotypic data, the later analysis identified candidate immune exposures from TCR beta sequences and the way those sequences occurred across donors. What the study reported, not specific to this receptor: Roughly uniform sequencing depth across donors was assumed in presence/absence analyses, although this assumption may not hold. Because HLA typing was missing for some donors at each locus, association tests included only the typed subset. In a later analysis, HLA-associated TCR beta chains were found to be more clonally expanded and to have lower generation probabilities than equally common non-associated chains. Linkage disequilibrium might explain the correlated functional status among segregating V segments, but an unknown experimental factor could not be ruled out. A further reported finding was that TCR beta sequences accurately predicted the HLA-A and HLA-B alleles for most subjects in the first cohort. A group of highly shared sequence variants was considered likely to be a technical artifact of the sequencing pipeline. In a later genetic analysis, fewer N-insertions in productive TCRs were reported among donors in an Asian-associated ancestry cluster than the roughly 700-donor mean. A later genetic analysis associated a missense DCLRE1C variant with V-gene and J-gene trimming of TCR beta chains, and an independent cohort replicated the association. In vitro tests confirmed that a few of the cytomegalovirus-associated TCR beta chains recognize cytomegalovirus antigens. While some public TCRs were present in many individuals, most TCR sequences turned up only very rarely across donors. Broadly in line with IMGT annotations, most TCR beta V segments showed up in productive rearrangements about 90% or about 30% of the time in an earlier analysis of 450 to 600 of the donors. In the study, some 160 TCR beta chains were listed as associated with cytomegalovirus. Only TCR beta chains were sequenced in this cohort, and the absence of alpha or paired-chain data limited detectable features. A later analysis found that TCR association rates varied across HLA loci, with DRB1 alleles showing the most associated TCRs and HLA-C alleles the fewest. When HLA alleles, especially DR and DQ, strongly co-occurred, TCR associations were difficult to assign to individual alleles. In a later analysis, several top co-occurrence clusters were reported to appear linked to parvovirus B19, influenza, CMV and Epstein-Barr virus. The earlier analysis of about 600 of the donors excluded approximately 15 rarely observed V segments, including chromosome 9 orphons, because counts were too low. Cytomegalovirus status was reported to be diagnosed by the classifier with high specificity and sensitivity in both the original and validation cohorts. In a later analysis, most CMV-associated TCR beta chains were found to appear HLA-restricted, with HLA associations seemingly driven largely by CMV exposure. Some IMGT-functional V segments, including TRBV6-2 and TRBV6-3, could not be told apart with the 87-base-pair reads, so those segments were excluded. A later analysis associated around 16,000 TCR beta sequences with specific HLA alleles at a false discovery rate of 0.05. The authors suggested that the approach could potentially be extended to other disease states and immunological phenotypes. The only immune exposure information available for the cohort was CMV serostatus.

The cohort comprised fewer than 700 healthy bone marrow donors. At the time of sampling, every cohort member was nominally healthy, though immune exposures that went unrecorded were likely present. The donor tested CMV seropositive, placing the donor among the roughly 300 seropositive members of the cohort. Every donor gave a peripheral blood sample, and the peripheral blood mononuclear cells from that sample were used for TCR beta sequencing. The Qiagen DNeasy Blood Extraction Kit was used to extract genomic DNA from the blood cell samples. CDR1 SGHRS and CDR2 YFSETQ were looked up in the germline V gene. V ends up 4 bases short and J 6 bases short, with an unmatched junction base count of 8. The CDR3 spans 15 residues, from the cysteine through the phenylalanine. CDR3 DNA only is kept here, 45 bases in frame from base 1. Library creation used the immunoSEQ multiplex PCR assay. For the multiplex PCR, a mixture combining 60 forward primers for TCR Vbeta segments and 13 reverse primers for TCR Jbeta segments was used. A multiplex PCR assay on genomic DNA amplified the CDR3 region of rearranged TCR beta genes. On the Illumina HiSeq System, the amplified TCR beta libraries were sequenced as 87-base-pair reads. On the study's bioinformatics: A later analysis tallied 75 million to 95 million unique TCR beta chains across the 700 or so repertoires, and around 9.9 million of those chains were shared by two or more donors. Raw reads were error-corrected and collapsed into unique sequences with a nearest-neighbor algorithm that merged closely related sequences to remove PCR and sequencing errors. Alignment of CDR3 sequences to IMGT reference sequences was used to assign V, D and J gene segments. Each retained sequence needed at least a six-nucleotide match to both a V gene segment and a J gene segment. Rearrangements were called productive when the CDR3 lacked stop codons and stayed in frame with V and J; all others were non-productive. Following IMGT convention, CDR3 was defined as the stretch from the second conserved V-encoded cysteine up to the conserved J-encoded phenylalanine. Sequences without an unambiguous match to a single V gene segment were excluded from the earlier analysis of 587 of the donors. In an earlier analysis of a few hundred of the donors, V segments were called functional above 56.7% productive rearrangements and were called segregating when the between-donor standard deviation exceeded 5%. A statistical classification framework was developed to diagnose cytomegalovirus status using the catalog of TCR beta chain sequences. In a later analysis, TCR nucleotide sequences were compared against IMGT/GENE-DB human TR gene sequences so that V and J genes could be assigned. In a later analysis, CDR3 sequences and most-parsimonious VDJ recombination scenarios were assigned using the TCRdist pipeline. A later analysis defined each TCR beta chain by its CDR3 amino acid sequence plus V-gene family, and excluded reads lacking a unique V-gene family. A later analysis removed 450 to 600 highly shared, low-generation-probability nucleotide sequences to deal with suspected cross-contamination and a sequencing artifact. A later analysis calculated a clonal expansion index for each public chain from normalized within-repertoire ranks of inferred template counts. In a later analysis, generation probabilities were computed with a VDJ recombination model fitted to out-of-frame rearrangements, and the resulting probabilities were checked against IGoR. Hypergeometric tests were used in a later analysis to score TCR-TCR, TCR-HLA and TCR-CMV co-occurrence, with a repertoire-size bias correction applied to the TCR pairs. In a later analysis, false discovery rates were estimated by permuting HLA or CMV assignments 20 times. In a later analysis, co-occurring TCRs were grouped with DBSCAN, and TCRdist sequence similarity was added when clustering was performed within HLA-allele-positive subsets. Repertoires with fewer than 30,000 or more than 120,000 public chains were left out of co-occurrence clustering, as were a few repertoires with anomalous nucleotide sharing. Drawn from immuneACCESS, this table holds only the in-frame rearrangements with V and J called that TCRdb kept. Clones are partly lost; checked studies trace under half to an unresolved V gene and leave the rest unexplained. The DNA was the basis for D and trimming; V, J and clone size are from that table. Recorded for this sample are 150,000 to 160,000 clones; 65% to 85% of them occurred a single time. Around 5.2% of the sample lies in the top ten.

Comment on this clone: The clone's antigen remains unknown. Base quality data are lacking; no much larger clone is found one base away.

The specimen was PBMCs. The TCR originated in a middle-aged woman in good health and CMV-seropositive. The receptor chain draws on TRBV5-1 and TRBJ2-1, with TRBD2 identical over 9 junction bases. At the DNA level, the sequence is TGCGCCAGCAGCGCTAGCGGGATCTTTATCAATGAGCAGTTCTTC. Its translation is CASSASGIFINEQFF.